Each of the 32 T cell receptor beta chains below was sequenced from the same sample in a study of blood T cells in healthy people across ages. The second PCR ran about 6 to 11 cycles with a sample-barcoded 5' primer and J-beta primers. One entry per CDR3 protein results from TCRdb running MiXCR on the 5' RACE reads. This sample has 1,500,000 or so distinct CDR3 sequences, with roughly 60% found just once. The sequenced sample consisted of blood. The receptors originated from a man between 18 and 35 years old in good health.

This clonotype has only a few counts. V is TRBV5-1 and J is TRBJ1-1, with D hard to call. Between the trimmed V and J ends, which lost 3 bases and 2 bases, there was a span of 5 bases. Germline assignment: CDR1 SGHRS and CDR2 YFSETQ. The CDR3 length is 12 residues. The CDR3 loop is CASSSTNTEAFF. In nucleotides, the CDR3 is TGCGCCAGCAGCTCTACAAACACTGAAGCTTTCTTT.

A word on this clonotype: One end of the junction varies from germline; a read error may be responsible. The CDR3 sequence is CARSPRGSYYGYTF. CDR3 DNA sequence: TGTGCCCGCAGTCCCAGGGGGTCCTACTATGGCTACACCTTC. The rearrangement joins TRBV27 to TRBJ1-2; TRBD1 agrees at 7 bases. From germline, CDR1 is MNHEY and CDR2 SMNVEV (reference sequence). CDR3 size: 14 residues.

This clonotype was observed a few times. The rearrangement links TRBV5-6 to TRBJ2-4; 8 positions match TRBD1. The end of the DNA aligns better with TRBJ2-7, so the J call may be wrong. Germline CDR1 SGHDT, CDR2 YYEEEE. The CDR3 covers 15 residues. The CDR3 is CASSRVTGATYEQYF. The CDR3 DNA reads as TGTGCCAGCAGCAGAGTGACAGGGGCCACCTACGAGCAGTACTTC.

Remarks on this clonotype: A read error may account for a junction end that differs from germline. The J gene is TRBJ2-7, the V gene TRBV5-5, with 7 bases that match TRBD1. Looked up from germline, CDR1 is SGHKS and CDR2 is YYEKEE (reference sequence). This CDR3 has 17 amino acids. The CDR3: CVSSLALSTGRPYEQYF. The CDR3 region has the DNA TGTGTCAGCAGCTTGGCCCTCTCGACAGGGCGTCCTTACGAGCAGTACTTC.

CDR3 DNA: TGTGCCAGCAGCTTGCGGGGGGCCCTTATCACAGATACGCAGTATTTT. Translation gives CASSLRGALITDTQYF. This rearrangement joins TRBV5-6 to TRBJ2-3, with TRBD2 as a possible D gene (7 bases). The CDR3 runs to 16 residues. V was shortened by 1 base and J by 2 bases, with 14 bases between the two germline ends. Per the germline V gene, CDR1 is SGHDT and CDR2 is YYEEEE.

The chain couples TRBV7-2 to TRBJ1-2, with D maybe TRBD1 (5 bases). CDR1 SGHTA and CDR2 FQGNSA come from the germline V gene. Trimming pared 1 base from V and 5 bases from J, leaving 14 bases between. CDR3 length: 15 amino acids. DNA for the CDR3: TGTGCCAGCAGCTTAGAACAGGAGCTTGGGTATGGCTACACCTTC. Encoded protein: CASSLEQELGYGYTF.

This clonotype was counted between two and nine times. V and J are TRBV5-1 and TRBJ2-3; D remains ambiguous. The CDR3 runs 13 residues. The V end was cut by 2 bases, the J end by 5 bases, with 9 bases between. CDR1 is SGHRS and CDR2 is YFSETQ in the germline V gene. The CDR3 nucleotides are TGCGCCAGCAGCTTCTTGGACCTAGATACGCAGTATTTT. Translating gives CASSFLDLDTQYF.

This clonotype was counted only a few times. The V and J genes are TRBV29-1 and TRBJ1-2; a weak D match, TRBD1 (5 bases). Germline CDR1 SQVTM, CDR2 ANQGSEA. V was clipped by 4 bases and J by 8 bases, with 14 bases between them. The CDR3 runs to 12 residues. CDR3 amino acids: CSVGGSKGGYTF. CDR3 nucleotides: TGCAGCGTTGGGGGCTCGAAAGGGGGCTACACCTTC.

A word on this clonotype: At one end, the junction sequence differs from germline, possibly due to a read error. The gene calls are TRBV6-1 and TRBJ1-2, with D unresolved. Germline-derived CDR1 and CDR2 are MNHNS and SASEGT. The CDR3 covers 11 residues. This CDR3 is CASIFNSGYTF. CDR3 nucleotide sequence: TGTGCCAGCATATTCAACTCTGGCTACACCTTC.

The V call is TRBV3-1, the J call TRBJ1-1, with D possibly matching TRBD1 (5 bases). The CDR3 length is 17 residues. The germline gives CDR1 LGHDT, CDR2 YNNKEL (reference sequence). Trimming removed 6 bases at V and 1 base at J, with 21 bases between. The CDR3 nucleotides read TGTGCCAGCAGTACCCGGAACCAGGGTAGTAGGAACACTGAAGCTTTCTTT. This sequence encodes CASSTRNQGSRNTEAFF.

This chain links TRBV4-2 with TRBJ2-1; 14 bases line up with TRBD2. The CDR3 contains 18 residues. Unmatched junction bases numbered 11, after V lost 4 bases and J lost 6 bases. The germline V gene encodes CDR1 LGHNA and CDR2 YNFKEQ. The chain's CDR3 is CASSPGTSGRGPFNEQFF. For the CDR3, the DNA is TGTGCCAGCAGCCCGGGGACTAGCGGGAGAGGTCCCTTCAATGAGCAGTTCTTC.

This chain links TRBV20-1 with TRBJ2-3; D tentatively reads TRBD1 or TRBD2 (5 bases each). Germline V CDR1 and CDR2: DFQATT, SNEGSKA (reference sequence). V was cut by 2 bases and J by 6 bases, with 15 bases left in between. The CDR3 covers 14 residues. The CDR3 loop is CSARQGPEGDTQYF. The CDR3 bases are TGCAGTGCTAGACAAGGCCCTGAGGGGGATACGCAGTATTTT.

The chain joins TRBV5-1 to TRBJ2-4, with D tentatively TRBD2 (5 bases). The DNA matches TRBJ2-7 better at its end, which makes the J call doubtful. The CDR3 length is 15 residues. Looked up from germline, CDR1 is SGHRS and CDR2 is YFSETQ. Here the CDR3 DNA reads TGCGCCAGCAGCCCGGACGGGAAAATGTTCCCCGAGCAGTACTTC. This sequence encodes CASSPDGKMFPEQYF.

CDR3 amino acids: CSVSDLGTRTYEQYF. As DNA, the CDR3 is TGCAGCGTTAGCGACCTCGGGACTAGAACCTACGAGCAGTACTTC. V gene TRBV29-1 combines with J gene TRBJ2-7; TRBD2 agrees at 8 bases. CDR1 is SQVTM, CDR2 ANQGSEA, per germline. The length of the CDR3 is 15 residues. Unmatched junction bases numbered 11, after V lost 5 bases and J lost 2 bases.

This clonotype was seen a few times. The chain links TRBV6-2 or TRBV6-3 to TRBJ2-5; 7 nucleotides line up with TRBD1. Per the germline V gene, CDR1 is MNHEY and CDR2 is SVGEGT. CDR3 length: 16 amino acids. The J segment lost 5 bases and the V segment lost 5 bases, leaving 14 bases of the junction unmatched. CDR3: CASSRQGTSNEETQYF. CDR3 nucleotides: TGTGCCAGCAGTCGACAGGGAACCTCGAATGAGGAGACCCAGTACTTC.

The rearrangement links TRBV10-3 to TRBJ2-5; 7 positions agree with TRBD2. This CDR3 has 14 residues. Per germline, CDR1 ENHRY and CDR2 SYGVKD. The V and J ends lost 2 bases and 3 bases, in that order; junction bases with no gene match: 3. The CDR3 nucleotides are TGTGCCATCAGTGAGCAGGGACTAAAAGAGACCCAGTACTTC. This gives the protein CAISEQGLKETQYF.

The chain has TRBV9 and TRBJ1-1; the D is unclear. Germline CDR1 reads SGDLS; CDR2 reads YYNGEE. The CDR3 has 16 residues. V was pared by 0 bases and J by 10 bases, with 22 bases between. Here the CDR3 DNA reads TGTGCCAGCAGCGTAGACCCAGCACCTCTACCCTCGATAGCTTTCTTT. Translated: CASSVDPAPLPSIAFF.

The J gene is TRBJ2-7, the V gene TRBV4-1, with D possibly matching TRBD2 (6 bases). The length of the CDR3 is 17 residues. Germline V gene sequence: CDR1 MGHRA, CDR2 YSYEKL. Between the trimmed V and J ends, which lost 0 bases and 5 bases, there was a span of 20 bases. CDR3 amino acids: CASSQEGPGTARNEQYF. In nucleotides, the CDR3 is TGCGCCAGCAGCCAAGAGGGGCCAGGGACTGCCCGGAACGAGCAGTACTTC.

The chain joins TRBV2 to TRBJ2-4; TRBD2 aligns across 8 bases. Germline V gene lookup returns CDR1 SNHLY and CDR2 FYNNEI. V shed 4 bases and J 0 bases; nucleotides not matched to a gene: 8. The CDR3 has 17 residues. The CDR3 sequence is CASSVSGSRGAKNIQYF. CDR3 nucleotides: TGTGCCAGCAGTGTAAGCGGGAGTCGAGGAGCCAAAAACATTCAGTACTTC. Supplemented by reference TRBV2 and TRBJ2-4, the full variable domain reads EPEVTQTPSHQVTQMGQEVILRCVPISNHLYFYWYRQILGQKVEFLVSFYNNEISEKSEIFDDQFSVERPDGSNFTLKIRSTKLEDSAMYFCASSVSGSRGAKNIQYFGAGTRLSVL.

The chain is built from TRBV7-9 and TRBJ2-6; D may match TRBD1 or TRBD2 (5 bases each). Trimming removed 7 bases at V and 2 bases at J, with 21 bases between. Germline CDR1 SEHNR, CDR2 FQNEAQ (reference sequence). CDR3 size: 18 residues. This CDR3 reads CASTAGASTAPGANVLTF. The CDR3 coding sequence is TGTGCCAGCACCGCCGGGGCTTCGACCGCTCCTGGGGCCAACGTCCTGACTTTC. Full variable domain (rest looked up from reference TRBV7-9 and TRBJ2-6): DTGVSQNPRHKITKRGQNVTFRCDPISEHNRLYWYRQTLGQGPEFLTYFQNEAQLEKSRLLSDRFSAERPKGSFSTLEIQRTEQGDSAMYLCASTAGASTAPGANVLTFGAGSRLTVL.

The chain carries TRBV14 and TRBJ2-3; 13 bases match TRBD2. Germline V gives CDR1 SGHDN, CDR2 FVKESK. V gave up 1 base and J gave up 9 bases; unmatched junction bases: 10. This CDR3 is 17 amino acids long. CDR3 nucleotides: TGTGCCAGCAGCCAAGTTCCTACGCGACTAGCGGGGGGCACGCAGTATTTT. Amino acids: CASSQVPTRLAGGTQYF.

This chain connects TRBV4-1 to TRBJ1-2; D may be TRBD1 (6 bases). Germline assignment: CDR1 MGHRA and CDR2 YSYEKL. The CDR3 covers 18 residues. V lost 1 base and J lost 5, with 23 bases in between. CDR3 protein: CASSQVLSTGRNIYGYTF. CDR3 DNA sequence: TGCGCCAGCAGCCAAGTCCTCTCGACAGGAAGAAATATATATGGCTACACCTTC.

The chain recombines TRBV4-2 with TRBJ1-1; TRBD1 is a possible D gene (6 bases). The CDR3 consists of 15 residues. V lost 4 bases, J lost 3 bases, and 15 bases lay in between. CDR1 and CDR2 (germline): LGHNA, YNFKEQ. CDR3 sequence: CASSPGEGEDTEAFF. In DNA, the CDR3 is TGTGCCAGCAGCCCAGGGGAGGGAGAGGACACTGAAGCTTTCTTT.

The genes are TRBV6-5 and TRBJ2-5, with D possibly TRBD2 on 5 matching bases. The germline V gene has CDR1 MNHEY and CDR2 SVGAGI. V shed 5 bases and J shed 1 base, with 8 bases lying between them. The CDR3 sequence is 13 residues long. CDR3 nucleotide sequence: TGTGCCAGCAGTATGAGGGTCCAAGAGACCCAGTACTTC. This codes for CASSMRVQETQYF.

The chain is built from TRBV20-1 and TRBJ2-7, with D possibly being TRBD2 (6 bases). This CDR3 has 13 amino acids. Germline V lookup: CDR1 DFQATT, CDR2 SNEGSKA (reference sequence). V was trimmed by 5 bases and J by 0 bases, leaving 11 bases between them. In DNA, the CDR3 is TGCAGTGCTCGCGTCGGGGGCTCCTACGAGCAGTACTTC. Encoded protein: CSARVGGSYEQYF.

This clonotype has more than one count but fewer than ten. The rearrangement links TRBV5-1 to TRBJ2-7; TRBD1 matches 9 bases. Per germline, CDR1 SGHRS and CDR2 YFSETQ. The trim removed 0 bases at V and 2 bases at J, leaving 6 bases unmatched. This CDR3 has 16 amino acids. The CDR3 DNA reads TGCGCCAGCAGCTTGGGCCGGGACAGGGTAACCTACGAGCAGTACTTC. It codes for CASSLGRDRVTYEQYF.

Only a few counts were recorded for this clonotype. This chain links TRBV4-2 with TRBJ2-2; D may be TRBD2 (5 bases). V dropped 1 base and J dropped 2 bases, with 8 bases sitting between them. The V gene's germline CDR1 is LGHNA and CDR2 YNFKEQ. The CDR3 totals 15 residues. The DNA for the CDR3 is TGTGCCAGCAGCCAAGTCGGAGGTAACACCGGGGAGCTGTTTTTT. Its protein is CASSQVGGNTGELFF.

V and J are TRBV4-3 and TRBJ2-7; weak D call: TRBD2 (6 bases). The CDR3 loop spans 15 amino acids. With 0 bases removed from V and 2 bases from J, the gap between germline ends came to 11 bases. Germline loops: CDR1 LGHNA, CDR2 YSLEER. In DNA, the CDR3 is TGCGCCAGCAGCCAAGATACGGGGGTAACCTACGAGCAGTACTTC. Protein product: CASSQDTGVTYEQYF.

The table lists this clonotype with many counts. This chain joins TRBV12-3 or TRBV12-4 and TRBJ2-7; D is unresolved. The ends were cut back, 6 bases at V and 3 bases at J, with 6 bases in the middle. This CDR3 is built from 11 residues. The CDR3 loop is CASSFNYEQYF. DNA for the CDR3: TGTGCCAGCAGCTTTAACTACGAGCAGTACTTC.

V gene TRBV5-1 combines with J gene TRBJ1-3; D remains unclear. Trimming took off 0 bases at V and 0 bases at J, with 13 bases between the two ends. The V gene's germline CDR1 is SGHRS and CDR2 YFSETQ. This CDR3 region has 17 residues. The DNA for the CDR3 is TGCGCCAGCAGCTTGGCCCCGGGTGATAGCTCTGGAAACACCATATATTTT. This sequence encodes CASSLAPGDSSGNTIYF.

This rearrangement joins TRBV13 to TRBJ1-4, with 7 bases matching TRBD1. Germline trimming cut 7 bases from V and 6 bases from J; bases unmatched to any gene: 8. Germline-derived CDR1 and CDR2 are PRHDT and FYEKMQ (reference sequence). This CDR3 comprises 14 residues. CDR3 amino acids: CASIRQGEDEKLFF. The CDR3 region has the DNA TGTGCCAGCATTAGACAGGGAGAGGATGAAAAACTGTTTTTT.

The chain has TRBV27 and TRBJ2-7; TRBD2 agrees at 8 bases. The J call could be wrong; TRBJ2-5 is a better fit for the DNA end. Germline loops: CDR1 MNHEY, CDR2 SMNVEV (reference sequence). The CDR3 totals 15 residues. The CDR3 protein is CASSSRLAGRGTQYF. The CDR3 nucleotides are TGTGCCAGCAGTTCTCGATTAGCGGGAAGGGGGACCCAGTACTTC.